This record looks at one T cell receptor beta chain sequence and its context. One end of the junction is discordant with germline, which a read error may explain. Starting material of about 480 ng total RNA yielded TCR beta cDNA via a constant-region primer. Construction of TCR beta libraries relied on three successive nested multiplex PCR rounds employing slightly modified ARM-PCR. TCRdb ran MiXCR on the multiplex PCR reads and lists one entry per CDR3 protein. This table holds tens of thousands of distinct CDR3 sequences, about 80% found once. These data come from a study of tumor-infiltrating lymphocytes in primary liver carcinoma. The approximately 20-31 mg bulk tissue piece was not sorted before simultaneous RNA and DNA extraction. The study found over 75% viable tumor cells in every tumor sample. Sequenced sample: liver tumor tissue from sampling region 3. Subset reported: tumor region T3, left-lateral pole. The receptor's source is a man between 40 and 49 years old with primary liver carcinoma and hepatitis B virus infection.

The CDR3 bases are TGTGCCAGCAGTTTATCTCCGCACTCTGGGGCCAACGTCATGACTTTC. Its translation: CASSLSPHSGANVMTF. The rearrangement uses TRBV12-3 or TRBV12-4 and TRBJ2-6, with D possibly TRBD1 on 5 matching bases. The CDR3 runs 16 residues.